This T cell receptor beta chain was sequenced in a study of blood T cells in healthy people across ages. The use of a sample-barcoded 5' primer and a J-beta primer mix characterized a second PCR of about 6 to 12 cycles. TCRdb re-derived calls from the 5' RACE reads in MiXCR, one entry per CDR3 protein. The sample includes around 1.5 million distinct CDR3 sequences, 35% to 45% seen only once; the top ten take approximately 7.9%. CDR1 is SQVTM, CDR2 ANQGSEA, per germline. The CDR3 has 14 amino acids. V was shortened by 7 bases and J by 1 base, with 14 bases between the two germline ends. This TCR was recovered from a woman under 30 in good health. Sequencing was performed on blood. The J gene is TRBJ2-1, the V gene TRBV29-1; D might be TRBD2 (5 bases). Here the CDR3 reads CSAPGKTSYNEQFF. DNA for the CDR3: TGCAGCGCTCCGGGAAAGACTTCCTACAATGAGCAGTTCTTC.